The rows below give T cell receptor beta chains drawn from one sample of a study of OX40 agonist ivuxolimab in advanced cancers. Libraries were prepared by immunoSEQ multiplex PCR; TCRdb keeps only in-frame clonotypes and omits some of them. The sample consists of 40,000 to 45,000 clones, roughly 92% of them appearing once. Sequencing used CD4+ or CD8+ T cells sorted from blood, obtained in a trial of the OX40 agonist ivuxolimab. The receptors shown here come from an adult with an advanced solid tumor such as melanoma, head and neck, liver or kidney cancer. The CDR3 runs from the conserved cysteine through the conserved F or W. The order of the fields is clone size, J gene, CDR3 length, V gene, D gene, CDR3 DNA, CDR3 protein. The D gene is left open where the match is weak. Clone sizes are given selectively: once, few, many, or a class where the clone is expanded.

size: NA; J: TRBJ1-2; length: 16; V: TRBV15; D: NA; DNA: TGTGCCACCAGCTCCTCAGTAAGTGGAAAGACCTATGGCTACACCTTC; CDR3: CATSSSVSGKTYGYTF
size: NA; J: TRBJ2-1; length: 17; V: TRBV2; D: TRBD2; DNA: TGTGCCAGCAGTCGTAGGACTAGCGGATTGTCCTACAATGAGCAGTTCTTC; CDR3: CASSRRTSGLSYNEQFF
size: NA; J: TRBJ1-5; length: 10; V: TRBV19; D: NA; DNA: TGTGCCAGTAATAGTCAGCCCCAGCATTTT; CDR3: CASNSQPQHF
size: NA; J: TRBJ2-7; length: 10; V: TRBV7-9; D: NA; DNA: TGTGCCAGCAGCTACCAACCTTTGTGCTTC; CDR3: CASSYQPLCF
size: NA; J: TRBJ2-1; length: 15; V: TRBV7-2; D: TRBD2; DNA: TGTGCCAGCAGCATTAGCGGGAGGGCCCGGAATGAGCAGTTCTTC; CDR3: CASSISGRARNEQFF
size: NA; J: TRBJ2-1; length: 16; V: TRBV5-1; D: TRBD1; DNA: TGCGCCAGCAGCTTTGGGGACAGGGGGCGCCTCGATGAGCAGTTCTTC; CDR3: CASSFGDRGRLDEQFF
size: NA; J: TRBJ2-7; length: 15; V: TRBV10-3; D: TRBD1; DNA: TGTGCCATCAGTGAGCCTGGGACAGGGGCCTACGAGCAGTACTTC; CDR3: CAISEPGTGAYEQYF
size: NA; J: TRBJ2-2; length: 15; V: TRBV6-5; D: TRBD1; DNA: TGTGCCAGCACCTCCGTGACAGGGTACACCGGGGAGCTGTTTTTT; CDR3: CASTSVTGYTGELFF
size: NA; J: TRBJ2-7; length: 14; V: TRBV6-1; D: NA; DNA: TGTGCCAGCAGGTTTAGCATCCCGTCCTACGAGCAGTACTTC; CDR3: CASRFSIPSYEQYF
size: NA; J: TRBJ2-1; length: 15; V: TRBV4-3; D: TRBD2; DNA: TGCGCCAGCAGCAGCGGGACTAGCGGGAGGGTTGAGCAGTTCTTC; CDR3: CASSSGTSGRVEQFF
size: NA; J: TRBJ2-7; length: 16; V: TRBV2; D: NA; DNA: TGTGCCAGCAGTGAGGATGGGAGAGGAGGCTCCTACGAGCAGTACTTC; CDR3: CASSEDGRGGSYEQYF
size: NA; J: TRBJ2-1; length: 16; V: TRBV28; D: TRBD2; DNA: TGTGCCAGCAGCCCGATATGGATTTGGGGGGGCAATGAGCAGTTCTTC; CDR3: CASSPIWIWGGNEQFF
size: NA; J: TRBJ2-7; length: 13; V: TRBV5-1; D: NA; DNA: TGCGCCAGCAGCTTGGAGGAATTCTACGAGCAGTACTTC; CDR3: CASSLEEFYEQYF
size: NA; J: TRBJ2-7; length: 15; V: TRBV7-8; D: NA; DNA: TGTGCCAGCAGCTTAGTTGAGGGGGGCTCATACGAGCAGTACTTC; CDR3: CASSLVEGGSYEQYF
size: NA; J: TRBJ1-1; length: 11; V: TRBV5-4; D: NA; DNA: TGTGCCAGCAGCCTCAACACTGAAGCTTTCTTT; CDR3: CASSLNTEAFF
size: NA; J: TRBJ1-2; length: 16; V: TRBV13; D: TRBD1; DNA: TGTGCCAGCAGCACGCCAGGGACAGGGACATCCTATGGCTACACCTTC; CDR3: CASSTPGTGTSYGYTF
size: NA; J: TRBJ2-1; length: 13; V: TRBV27; D: NA; DNA: TGTGCCAGCAGTTTCTCGGCAGGGAATGAGCAGTTCTTC; CDR3: CASSFSAGNEQFF
size: NA; J: TRBJ2-1; length: 16; V: TRBV4-2; D: TRBD2; DNA: TGTGCCAGCAGCCAAGCCGGGGGGACTAGTCAGAATGAGCAGTTCTTC; CDR3: CASSQAGGTSQNEQFF
size: NA; J: TRBJ1-2; length: 14; V: TRBV6-5; D: NA; DNA: TGTGCCAGCAGCAAGCGGGGGTGGCCGCAAAGCTACACCTTC; CDR3: CASSKRGWPQSYTF
size: once; J: TRBJ2-3; length: 16; V: TRBV6-5; D: NA; DNA: TGTGCCAGCAGTTACTCGGTATCGGGGGCGAGGAATACGCAGTATTTT; CDR3: CASSYSVSGARNTQYF
size: NA; J: TRBJ2-6; length: 15; V: TRBV28; D: NA; DNA: TGTGCCAGCAGTTTCCTGGTTTCTGGGGCCAACGTCCTGACTTTC; CDR3: CASSFLVSGANVLTF
size: few; J: TRBJ2-2; length: 14; V: TRBV6-4; D: NA; DNA: TGTGCCAGCAGTGACTCGGGGGGATCCGGGGAGCTGTTTTTT; CDR3: CASSDSGGSGELFF
size: NA; J: TRBJ2-2; length: 16; V: TRBV10-3; D: TRBD2; DNA: TGTGCCATCAGTGAGTGGGCGGGAGGGCCCAGCGGGGAGCTGTTTTTT; CDR3: CAISEWAGGPSGELFF
size: NA; J: TRBJ2-3; length: 18; V: TRBV5-1; D: NA; DNA: TGCGCCAGCAGCCGGGACCTTAATAGCGTACCTAGCACAGATACGCAGTATTTT; CDR3: CASSRDLNSVPSTDTQYF
size: once; J: TRBJ2-1; length: 16; V: TRBV18; D: NA; DNA: TGTGCCAGCTCACCACCCCAAGCGGATCTCTACAATGAGCAGTTCTTC; CDR3: CASSPPQADLYNEQFF
size: NA; J: TRBJ2-2; length: 15; V: TRBV6-6; D: NA; DNA: TGTGCCAGCAAAGGAAGCGGGCTGAACACCGGGGAGCTGTTTTTT; CDR3: CASKGSGLNTGELFF
size: NA; J: TRBJ1-1; length: 11; V: TRBV27; D: NA; DNA: TGTGCCAGCGGGAGGAACACTGAAGCTTTCTTT; CDR3: CASGRNTEAFF
size: NA; J: TRBJ1-5; length: 14; V: TRBV6-6; D: TRBD1; DNA: TGTGCCAGCAGTCAATTGACAGGGAGAGAGCCCCAGCATTTT; CDR3: CASSQLTGREPQHF
size: NA; J: TRBJ2-1; length: 14; V: TRBV6-5; D: TRBD2; DNA: TGTGCCAGCAGTTACGCGGGAGCCTACAATGAGCAGTTCTTC; CDR3: CASSYAGAYNEQFF
size: NA; J: TRBJ2-5; length: 14; V: TRBV7-7; D: NA; DNA: TGTGCTAGCAGCTTATCTACCATCCAAGAGACCCAGTACTTC; CDR3: CASSLSTIQETQYF
size: NA; J: TRBJ1-2; length: 13; V: TRBV28; D: NA; DNA: TGTGCCAGCAGTCTACAGGGTTCCTATGGCTACACCTTC; CDR3: CASSLQGSYGYTF
size: NA; J: TRBJ1-4; length: 16; V: TRBV5-6; D: NA; DNA: TGTGCCAGCAGCTTGGAAGGGGTTAGAACTAATGAAAAACTGTTTTTT; CDR3: CASSLEGVRTNEKLFF
size: few; J: TRBJ2-7; length: 15; V: TRBV28; D: NA; DNA: TGTGCCAGCAGTCGACGGGGCCCTACTGCCCACGAGCAGTACTTC; CDR3: CASSRRGPTAHEQYF
size: once; J: TRBJ1-3; length: 14; V: TRBV6-5; D: NA; DNA: TGTGCCAGCAGTGAACGTCAGGGGACGGACACCATATATTTT; CDR3: CASSERQGTDTIYF
size: NA; J: TRBJ1-3; length: 17; V: TRBV11-2; D: NA; DNA: TGTGCCAGCAGCCATCGCACTGGCGGGGTTTCTGGAAACACCATATATTTT; CDR3: CASSHRTGGVSGNTIYF
size: once; J: TRBJ2-7; length: 16; V: TRBV4-1; D: NA; DNA: TGCGCCAGCAGCCAAGAACTGGGACTCTCCCGGGGAGAGCAGTACTTC; CDR3: CASSQELGLSRGEQYF
size: NA; J: TRBJ2-5; length: 18; V: TRBV15; D: TRBD2; DNA: TGTGCCACCAGCAGAGACAGGACTAGAAATACCATCCAAGAGACCCAGTACTTC; CDR3: CATSRDRTRNTIQETQYF
size: NA; J: TRBJ2-5; length: 14; V: TRBV28; D: NA; DNA: TGTGCCAGCGGTTCCGGGACGGTCCAAGAGACCCAGTACTTC; CDR3: CASGSGTVQETQYF
size: once; J: TRBJ1-2; length: 13; V: TRBV5-8; D: NA; DNA: TGTGCCAGCGGCACCCGGAGCGTTCATGGCTACACCTTC; CDR3: CASGTRSVHGYTF
size: NA; J: TRBJ2-1; length: 12; V: TRBV19; D: NA; DNA: TGTGCCAGTAGCCCTGGGGGTAATGAGCAGTTCTTC; CDR3: CASSPGGNEQFF
size: NA; J: TRBJ2-7; length: 12; V: TRBV6-5; D: NA; DNA: TGTGCCAGCAGTTACGCCCCCTACGAGCAGTACTTC; CDR3: CASSYAPYEQYF
size: NA; J: TRBJ2-2; length: 15; V: TRBV7-3; D: NA; DNA: TGTGCCAGCAGCTTAACGATACAGGGACACGGGGAGCTGTTTTTT; CDR3: CASSLTIQGHGELFF
size: NA; J: TRBJ1-3; length: 16; V: TRBV9; D: TRBD1; DNA: TGTGCCAGCAGCGACGGACAGGGCTTCTCTGGAAACACCATATATTTT; CDR3: CASSDGQGFSGNTIYF
size: NA; J: TRBJ2-7; length: 17; V: TRBV12-5; D: NA; DNA: TGTGCTAGTGGTTTGGGGGGATACGGGGCCGATTCCTACGAGCAGTACTTC; CDR3: CASGLGGYGADSYEQYF
size: NA; J: TRBJ2-5; length: 16; V: TRBV28; D: NA; DNA: TGTGCCAGCAGTCCCCAAGGGACTTGGGGGGAAGAGACCCAGTACTTC; CDR3: CASSPQGTWGEETQYF
size: NA; J: TRBJ2-1; length: 17; V: TRBV7-6; D: TRBD2; DNA: TGTGCCAGCAGCCGATTATCCATTAGCGGGATGTACAATGAGCAGTTCTTC; CDR3: CASSRLSISGMYNEQFF
size: NA; J: TRBJ1-5; length: 15; V: TRBV27; D: NA; DNA: TGTGCCAGCAGCCCCCCCGGACAGTACGATCAGCCCCAGCATTTT; CDR3: CASSPPGQYDQPQHF
size: NA; J: TRBJ1-2; length: 16; V: TRBV28; D: NA; DNA: TGTGCCAGCAGTTTTCGATTCCAGGGCTTGTACGCTGGCTACACCTTC; CDR3: CASSFRFQGLYAGYTF
size: NA; J: TRBJ2-7; length: 15; V: TRBV4-1; D: TRBD2; DNA: TGCGCCAGCAGCCTCGGGACTAGCGGGTACTACGAGCAGTACTTC; CDR3: CASSLGTSGYYEQYF
size: NA; J: TRBJ2-7; length: 11; V: TRBV5-8; D: NA; DNA: TGTGCCAGCAGCTTGGCCTACGAGCAGTACTTC; CDR3: CASSLAYEQYF
size: once; J: TRBJ2-7; length: 19; V: TRBV11-2; D: TRBD2; DNA: TGTGCCAGCAGCTTAAATGGTTTAGCGGGAGGTGATCTCTCCTACGAGCAGTACTTC; CDR3: CASSLNGLAGGDLSYEQYF
size: NA; J: TRBJ2-1; length: 15; V: TRBV19; D: NA; DNA: TGTGCCAGTAGTATAGTCGGGAGCGTGGGCAATGAGCAGTTCTTC; CDR3: CASSIVGSVGNEQFF
size: NA; J: TRBJ2-7; length: 15; V: TRBV19; D: TRBD2; DNA: TGTGCCAGTAGTATAGCTGGCGGGAGAACCCACGAGCAGTACTTC; CDR3: CASSIAGGRTHEQYF
size: NA; J: TRBJ2-7; length: 15; V: TRBV6-1; D: NA; DNA: TGTGCCAGCAGCCCCTCTGGGACGGGACCCTACGAGCAGTACTTC; CDR3: CASSPSGTGPYEQYF
size: NA; J: TRBJ2-6; length: 18; V: TRBV18; D: NA; DNA: TGTGCCAGCTCACTTACCGGGACACCATCCTCTGGGGCCAACGTCCTGACTTTC; CDR3: CASSLTGTPSSGANVLTF